One and the same sample provided the 27 T cell receptor beta chains below, sequenced in a study of blood T cells in healthy people across ages. The second PCR ran roughly 7 to 11 cycles with a sample-barcoded 5' primer and J-beta primers. TCRdb reanalysed the 5' RACE reads using MiXCR and keeps one entry per CDR3 protein. The top ten hold 15% to 17% of the sample, which has 550,000 to 650,000 distinct CDR3 sequences, about 30% seen once. The sequenced material came from blood. These receptors all stem from a woman at least 80 years old in good health.

This clonotype was seen repeatedly, ten times or more. Given a much more abundant clone one base away, this may be a read error. This chain joins TRBV10-3 and TRBJ2-1; tentative D call: TRBD2 (6 bases). The J call is uncertain, as TRBJ2-7 better fits the DNA end. The CDR3 has 16 amino acids. Germline values: CDR1 ENHRY, CDR2 SYGVKD. The CDR3 loop is CATRDLARVSYNEQYF. Here the CDR3 DNA reads TGTGCCACCCGGGACTTAGCGAGAGTCTCCTACAATGAGCAGTACTTC.

This rearrangement joins TRBV6-6 to TRBJ2-3; the match to TRBD2 covers 9 bases. J gave up 4 bases and V 5 bases, and 10 bases lay outside the gene matches. Germline CDR1 and CDR2: MNHNY and SVGAGI (reference sequence). The length of the CDR3 is 16 residues. The CDR3 DNA reads TGTGCCAGCAGTCGAGGACCAGCGGGGGGAGCAGATACGCAGTATTTT. Protein sequence: CASSRGPAGGADTQYF.

Note on this clonotype: One base away lies a much larger clone, so this may be a sequencing read error. The V and J genes are TRBV14 and TRBJ1-2; D ambiguous. There are 13 residues in the CDR3. Germline lookup yields CDR1 SGHDN and CDR2 FVKESK. Here the CDR3 reads CTSSQVFSMGYTF. CDR3 DNA sequence: TGTACCAGCAGCCAAGTGTTCTCGATGGGCTACACCTTC.

In the case of this clonotype: Since a much larger clone is just one base distant, this may be a read error. The chain uses TRBV25-1 and TRBJ2-1; D is perhaps TRBD1 (6 bases). The J call is uncertain, as TRBJ2-7 better fits the DNA end. The CDR3 is 16 residues long. The germline V gene encodes CDR1 MGHDK and CDR2 SYGVNS. The CDR3 is CASSAARQGIYNEQYF. DNA of the CDR3: TGTGCCAGCAGTGCCGCCCGGCAGGGGATTTACAATGAGCAGTACTTC.

The chain combines TRBV7-2 with TRBJ2-5; perhaps TRBD2 as D (7 bases). The DNA matches TRBJ2-7 better at its end, which makes the J call doubtful. The CDR3 is 15 amino acids. Germline loops: CDR1 SGHTA, CDR2 FQGNSA. CDR3 residues: CASSSRRGPTYEQYF. CDR3 DNA sequence: TGTGCCAGCAGCTCCCGGCGGGGGCCGACCTACGAGCAGTACTTC.

As regards this clonotype: A clone one base away is much larger, so this may be a read error. The V and J genes are TRBV19 and TRBJ2-1, with 8 positions matching TRBD2. The DNA end lines up better with TRBJ2-7; the J call may be wrong. The CDR3 runs to 15 residues. The germline V gene has CDR1 LNHDA and CDR2 SQIVND (reference sequence). The CDR3 here is CASEPGLGPYNEQYF. CDR3 in DNA: TGTGCCAGTGAACCGGGACTAGGCCCCTACAATGAGCAGTACTTC.

This clonotype was counted many times. The rearrangement joins TRBV6-2 or TRBV6-3 to TRBJ1-1; 7 bases line up with TRBD1. Trimming at V came to 5 bases and at J to 4 bases, leaving 4 bases not matched to a gene. The CDR3 is 13 amino acids. Per germline, CDR1 MNHEY and CDR2 SVGEGT. The CDR3 DNA reads TGTGCCAGCAGTCGAGCAGGGGGCACTGAAGCTTTCTTT. The encoded protein is CASSRAGGTEAFF.

This clonotype came up many times. This chain links TRBV20-1 with TRBJ2-1, with a tentative D call TRBD1 (5 bases). The CDR3 is made up of 15 amino acids. The germline V gene has CDR1 DFQATT and CDR2 SNEGSKA (reference sequence). V was trimmed by 2 bases and J by 5 bases, leaving 16 bases between them. The CDR3 protein is CSARNRQTINNEQFF. The CDR3 DNA is TGCAGTGCTAGAAATAGACAGACAATAAACAATGAGCAGTTCTTC.

This clonotype was seen repeatedly, ten times or more. Given a much more abundant clone one base away, this may be a read error. The chain couples TRBV20-1 to TRBJ1-1, with D perhaps matching TRBD1 (6 bases). CDR3 length equals 13 residues. With 3 bases removed from V and 6 bases from J, the gap between germline ends came to 14 bases. Per germline, CDR1 DFQATT and CDR2 SNEGSKA (reference sequence). CDR3 amino acids: CSASIPGGAEAFF. CDR3 in DNA: TGCAGTGCTAGTATTCCGGGGGGCGCTGAAGCTTTCTTT.

V is TRBV27 and J is TRBJ2-1, with TRBD1 matching over 7 bases. The CDR3 spans 14 residues. V was clipped by 5 bases and J by 10 bases; unmatched bases: 11. CDR1 is MNHEY and CDR2 is SMNVEV in the germline V gene (reference sequence). CDR3 nucleotides: TGTGCCAGCAGTATGGGACAGTACTCCTACGAGCAGTTCTTC. Residues: CASSMGQYSYEQFF.

This clonotype was counted at least ten times. The chain employs TRBV7-8 and TRBJ1-4; 11 nucleotides match TRBD1. The CDR3 is made up of 15 amino acids. V shed 5 bases, J shed 8 bases, and the junction held 7 bases outside the gene matches. The germline CDR1 and CDR2 sequences are SGHVS and FQNEAQ. CDR3 sequence: CASSRGTGGIEKLFF. CDR3 DNA: TGTGCCAGCAGCAGAGGGACAGGGGGGATAGAAAAACTGTTTTTT.

There are many counts of this clonotype. V gene TRBV5-1 combines with J gene TRBJ2-7; D gene uncertain. Between the trimmed V and J ends, which lost 4 bases and 4 bases, there was a span of 18 bases. Germline V CDR1 and CDR2: SGHRS, YFSETQ. The CDR3 runs 15 residues. The CDR3 sequence is CASSLGRGDLYEQYF. The CDR3 DNA follows: TGCGCCAGCAGCCTCGGACGCGGAGACCTTTACGAGCAGTACTTC.

There are many counts of this clonotype. The chain combines TRBV6-2 or TRBV6-3 with TRBJ1-6; D is unresolved. Germline CDR1 and CDR2: MNHEY and SVGEGT. The CDR3 is made up of 13 amino acids. V lost 11 bases and J lost 8, with 16 bases in between. The CDR3 region has the DNA TGTGCCGGGAGATTGGACGGGGATTCACCCCTCCACTTT. Its translation: CAGRLDGDSPLHF.

This clonotype was picked up a small number of times. In nucleotides, the CDR3 is TGTGCCTGGAGTGTTCTCGGACAGGGGTTAAGGGGCTACACCTTC. This encodes CAWSVLGQGLRGYTF. The chain is built from TRBV30 and TRBJ1-2; 9 positions agree with TRBD1. The germline gives CDR1 GTSNPN, CDR2 SVGIG (reference sequence). The CDR3 loop spans 15 amino acids. The ends lost 0 bases at V and 8 bases at J; junction bases unmatched: 10.

This clonotype was counted many times. The V and J genes are TRBV7-2 and TRBJ2-2; the D is unclear. Between the trimmed V and J ends, which lost 5 bases and 6 bases, there was a span of 19 bases. The CDR3 runs to 16 residues. Germline V gives CDR1 SGHTA, CDR2 FQGNSA. CDR3 loop: CASSVDGFSASGELFF. CDR3 nucleotide sequence: TGTGCCAGCAGCGTAGACGGGTTCTCGGCATCCGGGGAGCTGTTTTTT.

At least ten counts were recorded for this clonotype. V gene TRBV2 combines with J gene TRBJ2-4; D is unresolved. Trimming pared 3 bases from V and 4 bases from J, leaving 7 bases between. Germline V gives CDR1 SNHLY, CDR2 FYNNEI. This CDR3 contains 13 residues. The CDR3 DNA is TGTGCCAGCAGTGAGGGATGGAAAAACATTCAGTACTTC. This gives the protein CASSEGWKNIQYF.

J is TRBJ2-5 and V is TRBV29-1, with unresolved D. The CDR3 consists of 11 residues. The V and J ends lost 7 bases and 5 bases respectively, with 11 bases between them. Germline V gives CDR1 SQVTM, CDR2 ANQGSEA. CDR3 sequence reads: CSAALGETQYF. In nucleotides, the CDR3 is TGCAGCGCGGCCCTGGGGGAGACCCAGTACTTC.

This clonotype came up many times. The chain recombines TRBV7-3 with TRBJ1-6; tentative D call: TRBD1 (5 bases). Germline V gives CDR1 SGHTA, CDR2 FQGTGA. This CDR3 is built from 14 residues. V was cut by 0 bases and J by 9 bases, with 9 bases left in between. The CDR3 sequence: CASSLTDGGSPLHF. The DNA of the CDR3 is TGTGCCAGCAGCTTAACCGATGGGGGTTCACCCCTCCACTTT.

This clonotype was recorded a few times. The chain is built from TRBV9 and TRBJ2-4; TRBD2 is a possible D gene (6 bases). V was cut by 3 bases and J by 16 bases, with 20 bases left in between. CDR1 and CDR2 (germline): SGDLS, YYNGEE. The CDR3 loop spans 13 amino acids. CDR3 DNA sequence: TGTGCCAGCAGCGCCGGGGGAACCTACGAGCACTACTTC. Residues: CASSAGGTYEHYF.

The rearrangement uses TRBV30 and TRBJ2-7, with TRBD1 as a possible D gene (6 bases). Germline values: CDR1 GTSNPN, CDR2 SVGIG (reference sequence). V was cut by 4 bases and J by 1 base, with 8 bases left in between. This CDR3 is 12 amino acids long. The CDR3 sequence: CAWTRGSYEQYF. The CDR3, as DNA: TGTGCCTGGACCAGGGGATCCTACGAGCAGTACTTC.

In regard to this clonotype: This sequence may be a read error, since a much larger clone differs from it by one base. The chain combines TRBV20-1 with TRBJ1-2, with 7 nucleotides matching TRBD1. After removal of 6 bases from V and 12 bases from J, the junction contained 16 bases not matched to a gene. CDR3 length: 13 amino acids. CDR1 is DFQATT, CDR2 SNEGSKA, per germline (reference sequence). The CDR3 DNA sequence: TGCAGTGCAATAAGGGGGACAGTGAGGGGCAACACCTTC. It encodes CSAIRGTVRGNTF.

Ten or more counts support this clonotype. The V and J genes are TRBV18 and TRBJ2-1; D might be TRBD1 or TRBD2, each matching 5 bases. The CDR3 is made up of 14 amino acids. Germline V gene lookup returns CDR1 KGHSH and CDR2 LQKENI. Trimming removed 2 bases from V and 4 bases from J, with 9 bases in between. CDR3 loop: CASSPIGAYNEQFF. The CDR3 coding sequence is TGTGCCAGCTCACCAATCGGGGCGTACAATGAGCAGTTCTTC. Based on the CDR3 plus reference TRBV18 and TRBJ2-1, the full variable domain is NAGVMQNPRHLVRRRGQEARLRCSPMKGHSHVYWYRQLPEEGLKFMVYLQKENIIDESGMPKERFSAEFPKEGPSILRIQQVVRGDSAAYFCASSPIGAYNEQFFGPGTRLTVL.

The DNA of the CDR3 is TGCAGTGCAACGCGCGGGGGCGCGGACGGCTACACCTTC. Translating it yields CSATRGGADGYTF. The chain couples TRBV20-1 to TRBJ1-2; TRBD1 is a possible D gene (6 bases). V was trimmed by 6 bases and J by 8 bases, leaving 19 bases between them. Per germline, CDR1 DFQATT and CDR2 SNEGSKA (reference sequence). This CDR3 is 13 amino acids long.

This clonotype was counted between two and nine times. A read error may explain this, as a much larger clone is one base away. This chain uses TRBV29-1 with TRBJ2-5; 12 bases are a match to TRBD2. The CDR3 has 14 amino acids. Germline V gives CDR1 SQVTM, CDR2 ANQGSEA. The CDR3 nucleotides are TGCAGCGCTTCTAGCGGGGGGGCCCGAGAGGCCCAGTACTTC. Residues: CSASSGGAREAQYF.

This clonotype was picked up many times. J is TRBJ1-5 and V is TRBV6-2 or TRBV6-3, with D hard to call. This CDR3 spans 14 amino acids. Germline values: CDR1 MNHEY, CDR2 SVGEGT. Trimming took 4 bases from V and 6 from J, leaving 13 bases between them. CDR3 in amino acids: CASSSRREGQPQHF. DNA for the CDR3: TGTGCCAGCAGTTCCCGGAGGGAGGGTCAGCCCCAGCATTTT.

This clonotype was seen at least ten times. V and J are TRBV28 and TRBJ2-1, with D tentatively TRBD1 (5 bases). CDR3 length: 15 amino acids. Trimming left V 2 bases short and J 12 bases short, with 20 bases between. Germline V gene sequence: CDR1 MDHEN, CDR2 SYDVKM. As DNA, the CDR3 is TGTGCCAGCAGTTTACCGAGACACGCAACAGGTGGGCAGTTCTTC. It specifies CASSLPRHATGGQFF.

As concerns this clonotype: This sequence may be a read error, since a much larger clone differs from it by one base. The chain is built from TRBV28 and TRBJ2-5; 15 nucleotides align to TRBD2. Near its end, the DNA agrees better with TRBJ2-1, so the J call may be wrong. The CDR3 is 18 residues long. Germline CDR1 is MDHEN and CDR2 is SYDVKM. The CDR3: CASSPSGTSGGYQETQFF. In DNA form, the CDR3 reads TGTGCCAGCAGTCCCTCCGGGACTAGCGGGGGGTACCAAGAGACCCAGTTCTTC.